This T cell receptor beta chain was obtained from a study of control samples from healthy donors and cancer patients. The protocol was immunoSEQ multiplex PCR, while the TCRdb copy is restricted to in-frame clones and leaves out a portion. The sample holds 230,000 or so clones, just under 95% seen once. The CDR3 totals 13 residues. V lost 4 bases, J lost 5 bases, and 12 bases lay in between. CDR1 SGHRS and CDR2 YFSETQ come from the germline V gene. This clone appeared a few times. The sample carries other DNA sequences with the same CDR3. The sample was blood. The origin of this receptor is a man aged 45 to 65 in good health. The chain joins TRBV5-1 to TRBJ2-5; the D gene is possibly TRBD1 (5 bases). The CDR3 loop reads CASSPQGRETQYF. CDR3 nucleotide sequence: TGCGCCAGCAGCCCTCAGGGTAGGGAGACCCAGTACTTC.